This T cell receptor (beta chain) was sequenced for a study of cytomegalovirus exposure and HLA in healthy donors. On the study more broadly: Among the approximately 400 donors who were genotyped, roughly 85% fell in the genetic ancestry cluster that is associated with self-reported Caucasian donors.

Broader study findings: Under in vitro conditions, three CMV-associated chains were confirmed as specific for CMV antigens. Later analysis reportedly placed an Asian-associated ancestry cluster below the roughly 670-donor mean in N-insertions.

Germline V CDR1 and CDR2: LNHDA, SQIVND (reference sequence). Trimming pared 4 bases from V and 1 base from J, leaving 16 bases between. This CDR3 comprises 16 residues. With regard to this clone: Its antigen is still unknown.

Donors consisted of healthy bone marrow donors. The PCR contained 60 Vbeta and 13 Jbeta primers. The repertoire was sequenced with immunoSEQ multiplex PCR; TCRdb's copy has only in-frame clones and lacks some. The table lists 95,000 to 110,000 clones, with 3.5% in the top ten. This receptor was taken from a man aged 35 to 55 in good health and CMV-seronegative. The chain is built from TRBV19 and TRBJ1-1; D remains unclear. Input material: PBMCs. CDR3: CASSTGTVGRNTEAFF. CDR3 nucleotide sequence: TGTGCCAGTAGTACCGGAACGGTTGGGAGGAACACTGAAGCTTTCTTT. Variable domain in full (rest from reference TRBV19 and TRBJ1-1): DGGITQSPKYLFRKEGQNVTLSCEQNLNHDAMYWYRQDPGQGLRLIYYSQIVNDFQKGDIAEGYSVSREKKESFPLTVTSAQKNPTAFYLCASSTGTVGRNTEAFFGQGTRLTVV.